This T cell receptor beta chain stems from a study of cytomegalovirus exposure and HLA in healthy donors. On this clone itself: Its cognate antigen is unknown.

Primers for the PCR totalled 60 Vbeta and 13 Jbeta. Original processing notes: Unique TCR beta chains numbered around 75 million in a later analysis, with roughly 10 million shared. Data came from immunoSEQ multiplex PCR; TCRdb stores just in-frame clones and leaves some out. That table supplies the V and J calls and clone size; D and trimming were determined from the DNA. The sample lists roughly 180,000 clones, roughly 74% occurring once. Points from the study as a whole: When analyzed later, the rates of TCR association showed variation by HLA locus, with DRB1 the most and HLA-C the fewest. One variant, a missense change in DCLRE1C, was linked in a later analysis to TCR beta V- and J-gene trimming. A further, later analysis showed that HLA-associated TCR beta chains (compared with equally common others) were more clonally expanded.

This CDR3 spans 13 amino acids. CDR1 is MNHNS, CDR2 SASEGT, per germline. V was cut by 5 bases and J by 5 bases, with 12 bases left in between. This chain connects TRBV6-1 to TRBJ2-5; tentative D call: TRBD1 (6 bases). The sample consisted of PBMCs. This sequence was found in a woman aged 40 to 49 in good health and CMV-seropositive. CDR3 coding DNA: TGTGCCAGCAGTACTGACAGGAAGGAGACCCAGTACTTC. Its protein is CASSTDRKETQYF.